The clone carrying this T cell receptor beta chain was seen many times. Its target is unknown. This sample stems from a study of T-cell reconstitution after alpha-beta-depleted transplantation in children. Molecular barcoding with unique molecular identifiers was used for the TCRbeta library. In TCRdb, the PCR reads were re-called with MiXCR into one record per CDR3 protein. The table lists about 200,000 distinct CDR3 sequences, approximately 6.8% of them singletons. Study conclusions and caveats: Fresh T-cell production supplied most of the T-cell counts and diversity seen one year after transplant.

The CDR3 is 18 amino acids. V trimming: 4 bases; J trimming: 5 bases; junction bases outside the gene matches: 15. CDR1 and CDR2 from the germline V gene are KGHDR and SFDVKD. The TCR sequence derives from a girl under three years old with combined immunodeficiency, due to receive a stem cell transplant. The sample was PBMCs, taken before TCRalphabeta/CD19-depleted stem cell transplant. This chain joins TRBV24-1 and TRBJ2-1; TRBD1 matches at 8 bases. CDR3: CATSDLGTGQITDNEQFF. For the CDR3, the DNA is TGTGCCACCAGTGACCTCGGGACAGGACAAATTACAGACAATGAGCAGTTCTTC.